This entry lists 17 T cell receptor beta chains sequenced from one sample in a study of T cells in localized non-small cell lung cancer (dated by TCRdb to 2019 to 2021). Receptor amplification or capture employed the immunoSEQ multiplex PCR assay. The table comes from immuneACCESS by way of TCRdb, which keeps in-frame sequences with V and J called. Part of the clones is missing from these tables; in studies checked, under half for an unresolved V gene and the rest for unknown reasons. This sample gives 60,000 to 75,000 clones in total; about four fifths of them show up just once. Together, the top ten hold about 13% of the sample. The sample consisted of peripheral blood, taken before any cancer treatment. The receptors come from a female donor older than 55 with stage I lung adenocarcinoma.

This chain connects TRBV7-9 to TRBJ2-3; 7 positions agree with TRBD2. With 5 bases clipped from V and 6 bases from J, the junction kept 5 bases outside the gene matches. The germline gives CDR1 SEHNR, CDR2 FQNEAQ (reference sequence). This CDR3 region has 13 residues. Written as DNA, the CDR3 is TGTGCCAGCAGCCCTCGGACTAGTGATACGCAGTATTTT. Protein: CASSPRTSDTQYF.

The chain recombines TRBV13 with TRBJ2-3; no firm D call. V lost 3 bases and J lost 0, with 4 bases in between. The CDR3 spans 13 residues. Germline-derived CDR1 and CDR2 are PRHDT and FYEKMQ (reference sequence). The CDR3 sequence: CASSFVSTDTQYF. The CDR3 DNA sequence: TGTGCCAGCAGCTTCGTCAGCACAGATACGCAGTATTTT. Full variable domain (missing parts from reference TRBV13 and TRBJ2-3): AAGVIQSPRHLIKEKRETATLKCYPIPRHDTVYWYQQGPGQDPQFLISFYEKMQSDKGSIPDRFSAQQFSDYHSELNMSSLELGDSALYFCASSFVSTDTQYFGPGTRLTVL.

The chain uses TRBV10-1 and TRBJ1-1; D is unresolved. CDR1 is WNHNN and CDR2 is SYGVQD in the germline V gene (reference sequence). V was trimmed by 4 bases and J by 6 bases, leaving 12 bases between them. The CDR3 loop spans 13 amino acids. The CDR3 DNA is TGCGCCAGCAGTGGGACCGTAGAGGCTGAAGCTTTCTTT. Protein: CASSGTVEAEAFF.

The gene calls are TRBV6-1 and TRBJ2-6; 9 bases are a match to TRBD2. The V gene end was trimmed by 2 bases and the J gene end by 4 bases; junction bases not matched to a gene: 6. The CDR3 runs to 17 residues. Germline values: CDR1 MNHNS, CDR2 SASEGT. The CDR3 loop is CASSELAGIGGANVLTF. The DNA of the CDR3 is TGTGCCAGCAGTGAACTAGCGGGAATCGGAGGGGCCAACGTCCTGACTTTC.

Ten or more counts support this clone. The chain is built from TRBV27 and TRBJ2-1; possibly TRBD2 for D (6 bases). Germline CDR1 and CDR2: MNHEY and SMNVEV (reference sequence). Trimming removed 7 bases from V and 3 bases from J, with 10 bases in between. CDR3 length: 13 residues. In DNA, the CDR3 is TGTGCCAGCACGGGCGGGAACTACAATGAGCAGTTCTTC. Translating it yields CASTGGNYNEQFF.

The chain employs TRBV19 and TRBJ1-5; 11 bases are a match to TRBD1. Trimming cost V 1 base and J 7 bases; bases outside gene matches: 6. Germline CDR1 LNHDA, CDR2 SQIVND (reference sequence). The CDR3 sequence is 16 residues long. The CDR3 loop is CASSIVGTGGIQPQHF. The CDR3 nucleotides read TGTGCCAGTAGTATAGTCGGGACAGGGGGGATCCAGCCCCAGCATTTT.

The genes are TRBV2 and TRBJ2-7; 9 bases map to TRBD2. Germline trimming cut 1 base from V and 4 bases from J; bases unmatched to any gene: 14. This CDR3 region has 18 residues. Looked up from germline, CDR1 is SNHLY and CDR2 is FYNNEI. In nucleotides, the CDR3 is TGTGCCAGCAGTGAAGGGTGGCTATTTAGCGGGAGCCCTTACGAGCAGTACTTC. It encodes CASSEGWLFSGSPYEQYF.

This clone was seen only once. The chain links TRBV6-1 to TRBJ2-7, with TRBD2 as a possible D gene (6 bases). The CDR3 covers 13 residues. The V end lost 7 bases, the J end lost 0 bases, and 10 bases lay between the germline ends. CDR1 is MNHNS and CDR2 is SASEGT in the germline V gene. The CDR3 DNA reads TGTGCCAGCACGGGAGCCAACTCCTACGAGCAGTACTTC. Translated, it gives CASTGANSYEQYF.

This clone was recorded a few times. The chain couples TRBV7-9 to TRBJ1-6; D perhaps matches TRBD1 (5 bases). In germline, CDR1 is SEHNR, CDR2 FQNEAQ (reference sequence). Trimming took 5 bases from V and 0 from J, leaving 11 bases between them. CDR3 length: 16 amino acids. The chain's CDR3 is CASSPRQSSYNSPLHF. The CDR3 DNA sequence: TGTGCCAGCAGCCCCAGACAGAGCTCCTATAATTCACCCCTCCACTTT. The full variable domain, its missing parts supplied by reference TRBV7-9 and TRBJ1-6, is DTGVSQNPRHKITKRGQNVTFRCDPISEHNRLYWYRQTLGQGPEFLTYFQNEAQLEKSRLLSDRFSAERPKGSFSTLEIQRTEQGDSAMYLCASSPRQSSYNSPLHFGNGTRLTVT.

The chain links TRBV4-1 to TRBJ2-4, with D perhaps assigned TRBD1 or TRBD2 (5 bases each). CDR3 length: 19 amino acids. Deletions cut 0 bases from V and 0 bases from J, with 18 bases between. Per the germline V gene, CDR1 is MGHRA and CDR2 is YSYEKL. The CDR3 region has the DNA TGCGCCAGCAGCCAAGATCGGGGCGGGTCAGACATAGCCAAAAACATTCAGTACTTC. This sequence encodes CASSQDRGGSDIAKNIQYF.

The chain combines TRBV9 with TRBJ1-1, with D tentatively TRBD1 (6 bases). Trimming pared 2 bases from V and 3 bases from J, leaving 8 bases between. This CDR3 region has 13 residues. Looked up from germline, CDR1 is SGDLS and CDR2 is YYNGEE. The CDR3 DNA reads TGTGCCAGCAGCGTGGGGGGGCACACTGAAGCTTTCTTT. Protein sequence: CASSVGGHTEAFF.

V is TRBV6-1 and J is TRBJ1-5, with 10 bases that match TRBD1. V dropped 3 bases and J dropped 4; count of bases not matched to a gene: 6. CDR1 and CDR2 (germline): MNHNS, SASEGT. The length of the CDR3 is 16 residues. CDR3 protein: CASSELRGQGNQPQHF. CDR3 in DNA: TGTGCCAGCAGTGAGCTAAGGGGACAGGGGAATCAGCCCCAGCATTTT.

This clone is a singleton in its sample. The CDR3: CASSQDAGQTQYF. CDR3 DNA sequence: TGCGCCAGCAGCCAAGATGCGGGTCAGACGCAGTATTTT. The chain joins TRBV4-1 to TRBJ2-3, with D possibly TRBD2 on 5 matching bases. The ends were cut back, 0 bases at V and 9 bases at J, with 10 bases in the middle. The CDR3 length is 13 residues. CDR1 is MGHRA and CDR2 is YSYEKL in the germline V gene.

The chain links TRBV7-9 to TRBJ1-6; 7 bases align to TRBD1. The ends lost 1 base at V and 9 bases at J; junction bases unmatched: 12. The CDR3 is 17 amino acids. Per germline, CDR1 SEHNR and CDR2 FQNEAQ (reference sequence). CDR3 sequence: CASSLGLRDRDFSPLHF. CDR3 nucleotides: TGTGCCAGCAGCTTAGGTCTCCGGGACAGAGATTTTTCACCCCTCCACTTT.

J is TRBJ2-7 and V is TRBV10-2, with unresolved D. The CDR3 contains 14 residues. The germline V gene has CDR1 WSHSY and CDR2 SAAADI. V was pared by 7 bases and J by 0 bases, with 13 bases between. The CDR3 region has the DNA TGCGCCAGCACCCGTTTTTTAAGCTCCTACGAGCAGTACTTC. This sequence encodes CASTRFLSSYEQYF.

This rearrangement joins TRBV6-5 to TRBJ2-3, with no clear D. The CDR3 totals 15 residues. V gave up 0 bases and J gave up 5 bases, with 12 bases separating them. Germline V gene lookup returns CDR1 MNHEY and CDR2 SVGAGI. Here the CDR3 DNA reads TGTGCCAGCAGTTACTCGTGGGGTTCACAAGATACGCAGTATTTT. This encodes CASSYSWGSQDTQYF.

The chain joins TRBV11-3 to TRBJ1-2, with TRBD1 identical over 11 bases. The CDR3 consists of 15 residues. In germline, CDR1 is SGHNT, CDR2 YENEEA. V trimming: 3 bases; J trimming: 2 bases; junction bases outside the gene matches: 2. This chain's CDR3 is CASSFGTGGNYGYTF. DNA of the CDR3: TGTGCCAGCAGCTTCGGGACAGGGGGAAACTATGGCTACACCTTC.